These T cell receptor beta chains were read from a single sample in a study of vaccination and CD4 T cells after COVID-19. TCRdb itself ran the PCR reads through MiXCR, one entry per CDR3 protein. The table lists around 21,000 distinct CDR3 sequences, under 70% of them singletons, with around 17% in the top ten. These TCRs are of unknown antigen specificity. Sequencing was carried out using CD4+ T cells from blood, cultured in vitro. The receptors come from a human donor who had recovered from COVID-19. Each CDR3 is given with its conserved first and last residue. The order of the fields is D gene, V gene, J gene, clone size, CDR3 protein, CDR3 DNA. A D gene is named only where the DNA matches it firmly. Clone size is given for some rows only: seen once, a few or many times, or a class if the clone is expanded.

D: -
V: TRBV19
J: TRBJ1-3
size: -
CDR3: CASSSQLSGNTIYF
DNA: TGTGCCAGTAGTTCCCAGCTCTCTGGAAACACCATATATTTT

D: TRBD1
V: TRBV4-3
J: TRBJ2-1
size: -
CDR3: CASSQATTGGNEQFF
DNA: TGCGCCAGCAGCCAAGCAACGACAGGGGGAAATGAGCAGTTCTTC

D: TRBD1
V: TRBV2
J: TRBJ2-3
size: -
CDR3: CASSPGQEPDTQYF
DNA: TGTGCCAGCAGCCCTGGACAGGAGCCAGATACGCAGTATTTT

D: -
V: TRBV14
J: TRBJ2-1
size: -
CDR3: CASSQELGGYRNEQFF
DNA: TGTGCCAGCAGCCAAGAACTTGGGGGGTACAGGAATGAGCAGTTCTTC

D: -
V: TRBV28
J: TRBJ1-3
size: -
CDR3: CASSLQGNTIYF
DNA: TGTGCCAGCAGTTTGCAGGGAAACACCATATATTTT

D: -
V: TRBV10-3
J: TRBJ2-5
size: -
CDR3: CAISVGSLETQYF
DNA: TGTGCCATCAGTGTTGGCAGCTTGGAGACCCAGTACTTC

D: TRBD2
V: TRBV6-1
J: TRBJ2-5
size: few
CDR3: CASLDSGGAGQETQYF
DNA: TGTGCCAGCCTTGATAGCGGGGGGGCCGGGCAAGAGACCCAGTACTTC

D: TRBD1
V: TRBV28
J: TRBJ1-2
size: -
CDR3: CASSGGQGRLRPGYTF
DNA: TGTGCCAGCAGTGGGGGACAGGGGCGTTTGCGTCCGGGCTACACCTTC

D: -
V: TRBV24-1
J: TRBJ2-7
size: -
CDR3: CATGDMPYEQYF
DNA: TGTGCCACAGGGGACATGCCATACGAGCAGTACTTC

D: TRBD1
V: TRBV28
J: TRBJ2-3
size: -
CDR3: CASSFGGQSTDTQYF
DNA: TGTGCCAGCAGTTTTGGGGGACAGAGCACAGATACGCAGTATTTT

D: -
V: TRBV6-1
J: TRBJ2-3
size: few
CDR3: CASSVRAAPSTDTQYF
DNA: TGTGCCAGCAGTGTCCGGGCCGCGCCTAGCACAGATACGCAGTATTTT

D: -
V: TRBV7-9
J: TRBJ1-1
size: -
CDR3: CASSLNRYEGNTEAFF
DNA: TGTGCCAGCAGCTTAAACCGATACGAAGGGAACACTGAAGCTTTCTTT

D: -
V: TRBV11-2
J: TRBJ1-1
size: -
CDR3: CASRTVRGRTEAFF
DNA: TGTGCCAGCAGGACGGTGAGGGGTCGGACTGAAGCTTTCTTT

D: TRBD1
V: TRBV20-1
J: TRBJ2-7
size: -
CDR3: CSAIATGTGGLGYEQYF
DNA: TGCAGTGCTATTGCCACGGGGACAGGGGGCCTCGGATACGAGCAGTACTTC

D: -
V: TRBV6-2/TRBV6-3
J: TRBJ2-1
size: few
CDR3: CASSYSLASEQFF
DNA: TGTGCCAGCAGTTACTCCCTAGCATCTGAGCAGTTCTTC

D: -
V: TRBV20-1
J: TRBJ2-1
size: few
CDR3: CSQGVSGSYNEQFF
DNA: TGCAGTCAGGGGGTTAGCGGGTCCTACAATGAGCAGTTCTTC

D: TRBD1
V: TRBV12-3/TRBV12-4
J: TRBJ2-4
size: -
CDR3: CASSPDRGGKNIQYF
DNA: TGTGCCAGCAGTCCCGACAGGGGAGGCAAAAACATTCAGTACTTC

D: -
V: TRBV5-1
J: TRBJ1-6
size: -
CDR3: CASSLAGAHYNSPLHF
DNA: TGCGCCAGCAGCTTGGCGGGAGCCCACTATAATTCACCCCTCCACTTT

D: TRBD2
V: TRBV2
J: TRBJ2-2
size: -
CDR3: CASSPSGRGTGELFF
DNA: TGTGCCAGCAGCCCCAGCGGGAGAGGTACCGGGGAGCTGTTTTTT

D: TRBD1
V: TRBV27
J: TRBJ2-5
size: -
CDR3: CASSPYGTAQTQYF
DNA: TGTGCCAGCAGCCCCTATGGGACAGCGCAGACCCAGTACTTC

D: -
V: TRBV7-8
J: TRBJ2-7
size: -
CDR3: CASSLVKAGEQYF
DNA: TGTGCCAGCAGCTTAGTAAAAGCAGGCGAGCAGTACTTC

D: -
V: TRBV20-1
J: TRBJ2-5
size: few
CDR3: CSARDAPGKETQYF
DNA: TGCAGTGCTAGAGATGCCCCGGGAAAGGAGACCCAGTACTTC

D: TRBD1
V: TRBV19
J: TRBJ2-7
size: -
CDR3: CASRDRGNSYEQYF
DNA: TGTGCCAGTAGGGACAGGGGGAATTCCTACGAGCAGTACTTC

D: TRBD1
V: TRBV4-3
J: TRBJ2-3
size: few
CDR3: CASSQKSGGFSTDTQYF
DNA: TGCGCCAGCAGCCAAAAGTCAGGGGGTTTTAGCACAGATACGCAGTATTTT

D: -
V: TRBV28
J: TRBJ2-5
size: -
CDR3: CASSSPRETQYF
DNA: TGTGCCAGCAGTTCCCCTAGGGAGACCCAGTACTTC

D: TRBD1
V: TRBV18
J: TRBJ1-1
size: -
CDR3: CASSPRDRVNTEAFF
DNA: TGTGCCAGCTCACCGAGGGACAGAGTGAACACTGAAGCTTTCTTT

D: TRBD1
V: TRBV29-1
J: TRBJ1-2
size: -
CDR3: CSAVTGIGYGYTF
DNA: TGCAGCGCCGTGACAGGGATAGGTTATGGCTACACCTTC

D: -
V: TRBV15
J: TRBJ1-2
size: -
CDR3: CATSRREMYGYTF
DNA: TGTGCCACCAGCAGAAGGGAGATGTATGGCTACACCTTC

D: TRBD2
V: TRBV6-2/TRBV6-3
J: TRBJ2-2
size: -
CDR3: CASSWTSGRADTGELFF
DNA: TGTGCCAGCAGCTGGACTAGCGGGAGGGCCGACACCGGGGAGCTGTTTTTT

D: TRBD1
V: TRBV18
J: TRBJ2-2
size: few
CDR3: CASSPQTGSTGELFF
DNA: TGTGCCAGCTCACCTCAGACAGGGAGCACCGGGGAGCTGTTTTTT

D: TRBD2
V: TRBV15
J: TRBJ2-2
size: few
CDR3: CATSSPPGLAFDTGELFF
DNA: TGTGCCACCAGCAGTCCACCGGGACTAGCGTTCGACACCGGGGAGCTGTTTTTT

D: -
V: TRBV7-9
J: TRBJ2-1
size: -
CDR3: CASTPPGTFYNEQFF
DNA: TGTGCCAGCACCCCACCCGGGACTTTCTACAATGAGCAGTTCTTC

D: -
V: TRBV20-1
J: TRBJ1-2
size: few
CDR3: CSASGRGGDGYTF
DNA: TGCAGTGCTAGTGGTAGGGGAGGCGATGGCTACACCTTC

D: -
V: TRBV27
J: TRBJ1-2
size: few
CDR3: CASSLRGGVGYTF
DNA: TGTGCCAGCAGTTTAAGGGGAGGGGTTGGCTACACCTTC

D: -
V: TRBV6-1
J: TRBJ2-7
size: -
CDR3: CASSETGAYEQYF
DNA: TGTGCCAGCAGTGAAACGGGGGCCTACGAGCAGTACTTC

D: -
V: TRBV20-1
J: TRBJ2-7
size: few
CDR3: CSASTSSYEQYF
DNA: TGCAGTGCTAGCACGAGCTCCTACGAGCAGTACTTC

D: -
V: TRBV20-1
J: TRBJ1-1
size: -
CDR3: CSARDQGRVRTEAFF
DNA: TGCAGTGCTAGAGATCAGGGCAGGGTACGGACTGAAGCTTTCTTT

D: -
V: TRBV2
J: TRBJ1-5
size: -
CDR3: CASSDSSGYSNQPQHF
DNA: TGTGCCAGCAGTGACAGTTCCGGATATAGCAATCAGCCCCAGCATTTT

D: -
V: TRBV20-1
J: TRBJ2-2
size: -
CDR3: CSARAQHLNAGELFF
DNA: TGCAGTGCTAGGGCACAACACCTGAACGCCGGGGAGCTGTTTTTT

D: -
V: TRBV5-3
J: TRBJ1-4
size: -
CDR3: CARSSSGHLNEKLFF
DNA: TGTGCCAGAAGCTCTTCGGGACACCTTAATGAAAAACTGTTTTTT

D: -
V: TRBV24-1
J: TRBJ1-2
size: -
CDR3: CATSDRRENRGGYYGYTF
DNA: TGTGCCACCAGTGACCGACGCGAGAATCGGGGGGGCTACTATGGCTACACCTTC

D: TRBD1
V: TRBV27
J: TRBJ2-7
size: -
CDR3: CASSPRQGPYEQYF
DNA: TGTGCCAGCAGTCCCCGACAGGGCCCCTACGAGCAGTACTTC

D: -
V: TRBV6-2/TRBV6-3
J: TRBJ2-2
size: few
CDR3: CASSPHDYTGELFF
DNA: TGTGCCAGCAGCCCTCATGATTACACCGGGGAGCTGTTTTTT

D: -
V: TRBV15
J: TRBJ2-1
size: -
CDR3: CATSRDLDGRSYNEQFF
DNA: TGTGCCACCAGCAGAGATCTAGACGGTCGCTCCTACAATGAGCAGTTCTTC

D: -
V: TRBV7-2
J: TRBJ2-7
size: -
CDR3: CASSLRRDSSEQYF
DNA: TGTGCCAGCAGCCTACGACGTGACTCTTCCGAGCAGTACTTC